This TCR beta chain was recovered during a study of T-cell memory formation after mild COVID-19. Regarding the study as a whole: Clonal second-wave expansions that peaked on day 37 had unconfirmed SARS-CoV-2 specificity. A subset of responding clones appeared in pre-infection memory, suggesting cross-reactive memory joined.

TCRdb ran MiXCR on the 5' RACE reads and lists one entry per CDR3 protein. The sample yields under 400,000 distinct CDR3 sequences, 20% to 25% seen once. This clonotype turned up a few times. The target antigen is unknown. The V and J ends lost 6 bases and 2 bases, in that order; junction bases with no gene match: 12. The length of the CDR3 is 17 residues. The germline CDR1 and CDR2 sequences are MGHRA and YSYEKL. The specimen sequenced was PBMCs or a T cell subset sorted from them (not recorded which). V usage is TRBV4-1 and J usage is TRBJ2-1; 8 nucleotides line up with TRBD1. This sequence originates from an adult woman who had mild COVID-19 (a few samples of this study predate the infection). Cell type and time point are not known. The CDR3: CASRLFIGTGTYNEQFF. The CDR3 nucleotides are TGCGCCAGCAGACTTTTTATTGGGACAGGCACCTACAATGAGCAGTTCTTC.